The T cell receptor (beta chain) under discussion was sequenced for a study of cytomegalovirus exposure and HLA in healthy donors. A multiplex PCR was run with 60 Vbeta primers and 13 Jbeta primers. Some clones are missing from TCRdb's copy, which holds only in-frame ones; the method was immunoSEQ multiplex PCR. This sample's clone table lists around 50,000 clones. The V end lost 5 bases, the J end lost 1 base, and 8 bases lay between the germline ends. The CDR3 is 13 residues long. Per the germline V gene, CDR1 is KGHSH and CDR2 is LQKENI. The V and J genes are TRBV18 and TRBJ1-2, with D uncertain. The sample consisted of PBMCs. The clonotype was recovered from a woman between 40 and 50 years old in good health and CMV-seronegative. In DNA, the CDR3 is TGTGCCAGCTCAGAGAGGGTTAACTATGGCTACACCTTC. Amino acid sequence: CASSERVNYGYTF.